This T cell receptor (beta chain) emerged from a study of T cells in Graves' hyperthyroidism and ophthalmopathy. Exclusion criteria comprised uncontrolled infection, other autoimmune disease, pregnancy or lactation. Orbital computed tomography, thyroid ultrasound, serum thyroxine and TRAb, and clinical symptoms together informed the diagnoses. Germline V gene lookup returns CDR1 SGHTA and CDR2 FQGNSA. The CDR3 totals 15 residues. Trimming stripped 5 bases from V and 4 bases from J, with 15 bases between. TCR beta CDR3 regions were amplified from RNA. The primer set for the first-round RT-PCR of the TCR CDR3 was HTBI. TCRdb called the multiplex PCR reads again in MiXCR, with one record for every CDR3 protein. The sample lists hundreds of thousands of distinct CDR3 sequences, 45% occurring once.

The receptor was isolated from an adult man with Graves' disease, either hyperthyroidism or ophthalmopathy (not recorded which). The genes are TRBV7-2 and TRBJ1-3; D gene uncertain. The specimen sequenced was peripheral blood or thyroid tissue (not recorded which). The CDR3 DNA is TGTGCCAGCAGCACCGCGGTACACGGAGGAAACACCATATATTTT. Its protein is CASSTAVHGGNTIYF.